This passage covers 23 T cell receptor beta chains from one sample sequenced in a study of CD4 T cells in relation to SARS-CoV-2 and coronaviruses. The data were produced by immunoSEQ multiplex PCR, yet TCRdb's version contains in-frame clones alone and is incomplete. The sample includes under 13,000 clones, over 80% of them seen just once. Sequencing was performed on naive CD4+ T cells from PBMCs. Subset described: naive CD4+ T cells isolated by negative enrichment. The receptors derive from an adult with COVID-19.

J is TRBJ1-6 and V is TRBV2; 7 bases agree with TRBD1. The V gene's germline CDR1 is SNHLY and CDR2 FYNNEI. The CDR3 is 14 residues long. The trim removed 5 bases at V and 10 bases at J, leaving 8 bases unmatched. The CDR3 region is CASSPTGVESPLHF. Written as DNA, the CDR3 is TGTGCCAGCAGTCCTACAGGGGTAGAATCACCCCTCCACTTT.

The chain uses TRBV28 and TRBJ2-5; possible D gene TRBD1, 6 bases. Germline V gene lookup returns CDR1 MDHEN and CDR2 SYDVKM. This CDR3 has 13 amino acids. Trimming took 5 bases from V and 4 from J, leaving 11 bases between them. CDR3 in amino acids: CASSPGVPETQYF. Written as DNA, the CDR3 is TGTGCCAGCAGTCCAGGGGTTCCAGAGACCCAGTACTTC.

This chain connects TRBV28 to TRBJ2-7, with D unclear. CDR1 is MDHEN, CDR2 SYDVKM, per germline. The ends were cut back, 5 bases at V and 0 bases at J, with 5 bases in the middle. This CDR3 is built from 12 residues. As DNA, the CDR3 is TGTGCCAGCAGTCTGAGCTCCTACGAGCAGTACTTC. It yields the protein CASSLSSYEQYF.

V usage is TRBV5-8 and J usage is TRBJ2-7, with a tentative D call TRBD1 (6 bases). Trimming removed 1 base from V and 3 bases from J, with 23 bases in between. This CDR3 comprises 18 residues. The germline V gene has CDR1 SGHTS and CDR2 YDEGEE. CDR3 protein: CASSLSKNRVKVFYEQYF. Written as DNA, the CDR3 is TGTGCCAGCAGCTTGTCGAAGAACAGGGTTAAAGTATTCTACGAGCAGTACTTC. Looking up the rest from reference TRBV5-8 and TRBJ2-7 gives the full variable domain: EAGVTQSPTHLIKTRGQQATLRCSPISGHTSVYWYQQALGLGLQFLLWYDEGEERNRGNFPPRFSGRQFPNYSSELNVNALELEDSALYLCASSLSKNRVKVFYEQYFGPGTRLTVT.

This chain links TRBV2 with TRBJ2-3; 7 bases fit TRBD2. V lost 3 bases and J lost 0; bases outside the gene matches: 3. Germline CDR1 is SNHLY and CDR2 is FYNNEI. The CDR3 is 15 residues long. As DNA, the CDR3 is TGTGCCAGCAGTGAGCTAGCGGCTAGCACAGATACGCAGTATTTT. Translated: CASSELAASTDTQYF.

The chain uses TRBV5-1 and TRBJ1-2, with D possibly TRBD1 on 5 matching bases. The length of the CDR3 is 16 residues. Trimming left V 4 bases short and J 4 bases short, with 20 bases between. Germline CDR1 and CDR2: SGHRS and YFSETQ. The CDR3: CASSVGLSGTLYGYTF. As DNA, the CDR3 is TGCGCCAGCAGCGTTGGCCTATCAGGGACGCTCTATGGCTACACCTTC.

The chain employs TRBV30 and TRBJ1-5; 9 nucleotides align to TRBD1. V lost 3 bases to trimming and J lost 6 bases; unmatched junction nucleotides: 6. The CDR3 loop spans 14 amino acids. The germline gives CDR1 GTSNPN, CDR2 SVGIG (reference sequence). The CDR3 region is CAWSSGQGVQPQHF. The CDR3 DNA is TGTGCCTGGAGCTCGGGACAGGGTGTTCAGCCCCAGCATTTT.

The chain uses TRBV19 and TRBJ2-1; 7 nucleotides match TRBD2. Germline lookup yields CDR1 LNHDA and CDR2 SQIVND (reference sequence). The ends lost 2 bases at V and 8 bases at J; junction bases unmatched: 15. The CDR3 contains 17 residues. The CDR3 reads CASSIYRGDVLTDEQFF. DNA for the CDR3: TGTGCCAGTAGTATATATCGGGGGGACGTTCTAACGGATGAGCAGTTCTTC.

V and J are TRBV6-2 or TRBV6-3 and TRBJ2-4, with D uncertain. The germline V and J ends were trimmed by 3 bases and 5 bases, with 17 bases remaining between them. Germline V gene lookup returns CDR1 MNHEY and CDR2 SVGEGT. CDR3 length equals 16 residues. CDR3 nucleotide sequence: TGTGCCAGCAGTTATGACCCACGTCGGCTCCAAAACATTCAGTACTTC. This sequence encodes CASSYDPRRLQNIQYF.

The CDR3 DNA follows: TGTGCCAGCTCACCACCAGACAGCATGTGGACCCAGTACTTC. This encodes CASSPPDSMWTQYF. The V and J genes are TRBV18 and TRBJ2-5; tentatively, D is TRBD1 (5 bases). The CDR3 extends over 14 amino acids. Trimming cost V 0 bases and J 7 bases, with 12 bases left between them. Germline V gene sequence: CDR1 KGHSH, CDR2 LQKENI.

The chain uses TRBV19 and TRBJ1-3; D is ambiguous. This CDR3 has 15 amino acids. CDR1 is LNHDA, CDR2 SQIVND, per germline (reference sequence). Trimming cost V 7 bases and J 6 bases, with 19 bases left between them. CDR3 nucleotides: TGTGCCAGTAAAACGGAGCCGGGTCCCTCAAACACCATATATTTT. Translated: CASKTEPGPSNTIYF.

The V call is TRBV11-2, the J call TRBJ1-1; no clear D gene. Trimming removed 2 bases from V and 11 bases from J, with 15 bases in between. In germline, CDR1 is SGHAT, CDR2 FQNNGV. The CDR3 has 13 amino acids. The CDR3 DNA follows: TGTGCCAGCAGCTTATATCAGGACCCCCCGGCTTTCTTT. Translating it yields CASSLYQDPPAFF.

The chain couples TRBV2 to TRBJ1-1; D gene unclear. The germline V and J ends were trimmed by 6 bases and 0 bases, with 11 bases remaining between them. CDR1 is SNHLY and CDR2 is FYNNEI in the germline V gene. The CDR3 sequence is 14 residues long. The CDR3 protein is CASRIEGVNTEAFF. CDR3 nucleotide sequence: TGTGCCAGCAGGATTGAGGGAGTGAACACTGAAGCTTTCTTT.

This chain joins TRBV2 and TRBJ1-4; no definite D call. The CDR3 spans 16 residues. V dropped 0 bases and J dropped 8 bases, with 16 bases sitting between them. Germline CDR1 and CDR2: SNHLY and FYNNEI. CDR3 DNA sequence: TGTGCCAGCAGTGAAGCGCTCTCAGGATTTGGCGAAAAACTGTTTTTT. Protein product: CASSEALSGFGEKLFF.

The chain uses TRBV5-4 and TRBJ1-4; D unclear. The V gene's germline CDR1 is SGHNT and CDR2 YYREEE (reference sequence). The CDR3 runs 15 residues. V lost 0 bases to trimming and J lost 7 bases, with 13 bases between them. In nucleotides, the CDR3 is TGTGCCAGCAGCTTGGTAGGGAAGGCCGGTGAAAAACTGTTTTTT. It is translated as CASSLVGKAGEKLFF.

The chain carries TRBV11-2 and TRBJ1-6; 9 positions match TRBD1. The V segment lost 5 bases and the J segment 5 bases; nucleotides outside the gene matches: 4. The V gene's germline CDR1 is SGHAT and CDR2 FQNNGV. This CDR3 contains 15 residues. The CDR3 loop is CASSQRQGDNSPLHF. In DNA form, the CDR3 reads TGTGCCAGCAGCCAGCGACAGGGGGATAATTCACCCCTCCACTTT.

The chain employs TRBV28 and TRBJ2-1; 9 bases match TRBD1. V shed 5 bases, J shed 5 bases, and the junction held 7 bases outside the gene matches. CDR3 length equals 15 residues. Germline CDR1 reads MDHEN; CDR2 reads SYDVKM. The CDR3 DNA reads TGTGCCAGCAGTCCCTCAGGGACAGGGAACAATGAGCAGTTCTTC. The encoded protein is CASSPSGTGNNEQFF.

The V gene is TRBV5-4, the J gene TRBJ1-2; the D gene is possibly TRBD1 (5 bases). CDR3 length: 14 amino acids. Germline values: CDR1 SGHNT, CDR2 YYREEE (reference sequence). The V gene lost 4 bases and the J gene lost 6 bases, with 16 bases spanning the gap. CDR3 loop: CASSPGRGENGYTF. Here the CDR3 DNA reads TGTGCCAGCAGCCCGGGGCGGGGGGAAAATGGCTACACCTTC.

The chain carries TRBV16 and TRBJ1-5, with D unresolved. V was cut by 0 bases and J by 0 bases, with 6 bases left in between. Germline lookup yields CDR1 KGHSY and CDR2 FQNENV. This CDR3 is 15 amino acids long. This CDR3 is CASSQSEHSNQPQHF. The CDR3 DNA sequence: TGTGCCAGCAGCCAATCTGAACATAGCAATCAGCCCCAGCATTTT.

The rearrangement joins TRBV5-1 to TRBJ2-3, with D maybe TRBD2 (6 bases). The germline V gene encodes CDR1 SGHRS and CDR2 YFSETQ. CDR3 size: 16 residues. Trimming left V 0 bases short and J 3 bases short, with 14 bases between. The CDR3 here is CASSLGSGDRTDTQYF. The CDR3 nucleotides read TGCGCCAGCAGCTTGGGATCGGGGGACCGTACAGATACGCAGTATTTT.

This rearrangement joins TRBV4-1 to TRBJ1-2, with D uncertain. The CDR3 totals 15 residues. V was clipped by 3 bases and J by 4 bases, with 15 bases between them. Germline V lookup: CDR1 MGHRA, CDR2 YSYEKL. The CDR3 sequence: CASSHPDLVGYGYTF. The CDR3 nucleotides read TGCGCCAGCAGCCATCCGGACCTGGTGGGCTATGGCTACACCTTC.

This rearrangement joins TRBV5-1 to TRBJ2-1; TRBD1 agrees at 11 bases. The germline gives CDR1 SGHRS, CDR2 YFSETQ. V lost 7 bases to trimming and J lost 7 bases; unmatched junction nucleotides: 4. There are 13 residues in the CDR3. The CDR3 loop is CASGDRGGNEQFF. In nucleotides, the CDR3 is TGCGCCAGCGGGGACAGGGGGGGTAATGAGCAGTTCTTC.

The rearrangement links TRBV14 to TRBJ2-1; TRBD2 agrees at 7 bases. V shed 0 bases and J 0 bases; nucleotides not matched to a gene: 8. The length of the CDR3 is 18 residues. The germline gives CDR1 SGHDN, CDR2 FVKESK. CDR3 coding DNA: TGTGCCAGCAGCCAAGATTCAGCGGGGATCAGCTCCTACAATGAGCAGTTCTTC. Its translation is CASSQDSAGISSYNEQFF.